One sample yielded the 17 T cell receptor beta chains listed below, sequenced in a study of human T cells and chemical hapten exposure. TCRdb re-derived calls from the RACE reads in MiXCR, one entry per CDR3 protein. Of some 50,000 distinct CDR3 sequences listed, around 9.3% are singletons. Time point here: patch test 1, 2 weeks after DPC sensitization. Treatment noted: therapeutic diphenylcyclopropenone sensitization with weekly scalp DPC. The source was whole blood, collected in connection with sensitization to the hapten diphenylcyclopropenone (DPC). The receptors stem from a woman aged 40 to 55 with alopecia areata. Some clones in this sample may be carry-over from other donors' samples.

V and J are TRBV7-9 and TRBJ1-3; 7 positions match TRBD1. Germline V gene sequence: CDR1 SEHNR, CDR2 FQNEAQ (reference sequence). This CDR3 is built from 18 residues. After removal of 2 bases from V and 0 bases from J, the junction contained 10 bases not matched to a gene. The CDR3 DNA reads TGTGCCAGCAGCTTACTTCCTAGGGGACAGAGCTCTGGAAACACCATATATTTT. Translating gives CASSLLPRGQSSGNTIYF.

This clonotype was found a few times. The gene calls are TRBV12-3 or TRBV12-4 and TRBJ2-7, with unresolved D. This CDR3 has 12 amino acids. Deletions cut 6 bases from V and 1 base from J, with 7 bases between. In nucleotides, the CDR3 is TGTGCCAGCAGATTACAGTCCTACGAGCAGTACTTC. As protein: CASRLQSYEQYF.

V gene TRBV6-4 combines with J gene TRBJ1-1; 7 positions agree with TRBD1. Germline V gene data show CDR1 as MRHNA and CDR2 as SNTAGT. J was trimmed by 0 bases and V by 7 bases; bases with no gene match: 5. The CDR3 is 14 residues long. The CDR3 reads CASTSQGVNTEAFF. The CDR3 nucleotides are TGTGCCAGCACGTCCCAGGGGGTGAACACTGAAGCTTTCTTT.

This clonotype was seen ten or more times. The chain recombines TRBV7-2 with TRBJ2-6; no definite D call. This CDR3 region has 14 residues. Germline assignment: CDR1 SGHTA and CDR2 FQGNSA. Trimming removed 1 base at V and 2 bases at J, with 3 bases between. DNA of the CDR3: TGTGCCAGCAGCTTAGGTCCTGGGGCCAACGTCCTGACTTTC. This translates into CASSLGPGANVLTF.

The table lists this clonotype with many counts. The chain employs TRBV28 and TRBJ2-7; D is undetermined. The CDR3 is made up of 13 amino acids. With 3 bases removed from V and 4 bases from J, the gap between germline ends came to 10 bases. Germline V gene sequence: CDR1 MDHEN, CDR2 SYDVKM. CDR3 residues: CASSFRFPYEQYF. In DNA form, the CDR3 reads TGTGCCAGCAGTTTTAGGTTTCCTTACGAGCAGTACTTC.

The rearrangement links TRBV12-3 or TRBV12-4 to TRBJ2-1; D possibly corresponds to TRBD1 (5 bases). The V end lost 6 bases, the J end lost 6 bases, and 12 bases lay between the germline ends. The CDR3 spans 13 residues. CDR3 loop: CASSPFRGNEQFF. The DNA of the CDR3 is TGTGCCAGCAGCCCCTTTAGGGGCAATGAGCAGTTCTTC.

The rearrangement links TRBV30 to TRBJ2-5; no definite D call. The V gene lost 2 bases and the J gene lost 2 bases, with 6 bases spanning the gap. From germline, CDR1 is GTSNPN and CDR2 SVGIG (reference sequence). The CDR3 sequence is 12 residues long. CDR3 in DNA: TGTGCCTGGAGTCGGCAGCAAGAGACCCAGTACTTC. It translates to CAWSRQQETQYF. The full variable domain, its missing parts supplied by reference TRBV30 and TRBJ2-5, is SQTIHQWPATLVQPVGSPLSLECTVEGTSNPNLYWYRQAAGRGLQLLFYSVGIGQISSEVPQNLSASRPQDRQFILSSKKLLLSDSGFYLCAWSRQQETQYFGPGTRLLVL.

This clonotype appeared many times. The chain carries TRBV2 and TRBJ2-2; D is undetermined. Between the trimmed V and J ends, which lost 3 bases and 5 bases, there was a span of 7 bases. CDR1 is SNHLY, CDR2 FYNNEI, per germline. The CDR3 covers 13 residues. In DNA form, the CDR3 reads TGTGCCAGCAGTGATTGGGTGACCGGGGAGCTGTTTTTT. Residues: CASSDWVTGELFF.

This clonotype was observed at least ten times. The chain carries TRBV3-1 and TRBJ2-1, with 10 nucleotides matching TRBD1. V lost 0 bases and J lost 2; bases outside the gene matches: 4. CDR1 LGHDT and CDR2 YNNKEL come from the germline V gene (reference sequence). This CDR3 spans 17 amino acids. CDR3 sequence reads: CASSQDLGQGTYNEQFF. CDR3 in DNA: TGTGCCAGCAGCCAAGATCTGGGACAGGGGACCTACAATGAGCAGTTCTTC.

This clonotype was seen ten or more times. The chain is built from TRBV11-2 and TRBJ2-5, with TRBD1 identical over 8 bases. With V trimmed by 1 base and J by 5 bases, 6 bases remained unmatched. In germline, CDR1 is SGHAT, CDR2 FQNNGV. This CDR3 has 15 amino acids. This CDR3 reads CASSLALTGGETQYF. CDR3 in DNA: TGTGCCAGCAGCTTAGCCCTAACAGGGGGTGAGACCCAGTACTTC.

The J gene is TRBJ2-1, the V gene TRBV4-2; 7 bases align to TRBD2. The ends lost 4 bases at V and 4 bases at J; junction bases unmatched: 7. The CDR3 runs to 15 residues. CDR1 is LGHNA, CDR2 YNFKEQ, per germline. CDR3 sequence (DNA): TGTGCCAGCAGCCGGGGAGGGGAAGGGTACAATGAGCAGTTCTTC. Translation gives CASSRGGEGYNEQFF.

This clonotype has a count of ten or more. The chain joins TRBV2 to TRBJ2-2; 8 bases align to TRBD2. V shed 6 bases, J shed 1 base, and the junction held 7 bases outside the gene matches. The germline V gene encodes CDR1 SNHLY and CDR2 FYNNEI. The CDR3 sequence is 16 residues long. The CDR3, as DNA: TGTGCCAGCAGCGGTACTAGCGGAATGAACACCGGGGAGCTGTTTTTT. Its protein is CASSGTSGMNTGELFF.

The chain employs TRBV7-6 and TRBJ2-7; D remains ambiguous. CDR1 SGHVS and CDR2 FNYEAQ come from the germline V gene. The germline V and J ends were trimmed by 2 bases and 5 bases, with 7 bases remaining between them. The CDR3 has 12 residues. The CDR3 sequence is CASSLLSHEQYF. The CDR3 DNA reads TGTGCCAGCAGCTTACTGTCGCACGAGCAGTACTTC. Combining the CDR3 with reference TRBV7-6 and TRBJ2-7 gives the whole variable domain GAGVSQSPRYKVTKRGQDVALRCDPISGHVSLYWYRQALGQGPEFLTYFNYEAQQDKSGLPNDRFSAERPEGSISTLTIQRTEQRDSAMYRCASSLLSHEQYFGPGTRLTVT.

This clonotype was recorded a few times. The gene calls are TRBV7-2 and TRBJ2-3; TRBD1 might be the D (5 bases). The CDR3 sequence is 17 residues long. The germline V gene encodes CDR1 SGHTA and CDR2 FQGNSA. Trimming shortened V by 3 bases and J by 0 bases, and 16 bases separated the two germline ends. In DNA, the CDR3 is TGTGCCAGCAGCTTCGATTTCAGGGCGTCGAGCACAGATACGCAGTATTTT. Its protein is CASSFDFRASSTDTQYF.

The genes are TRBV29-1 and TRBJ1-1; no clear D gene. The CDR3 is made up of 11 amino acids. In germline, CDR1 is SQVTM, CDR2 ANQGSEA. The V end was cut by 7 bases, the J end by 1 base, with 7 bases between. The CDR3 bases are TGCAGCGCCGGACGGAACACTGAAGCTTTCTTT. It encodes CSAGRNTEAFF.

J is TRBJ2-5 and V is TRBV5-1; D could derive from TRBD1 or TRBD2 (6 bases each). The germline V gene encodes CDR1 SGHRS and CDR2 YFSETQ. Trimming took off 0 bases at V and 7 bases at J, with 13 bases between the two ends. The CDR3 sequence is 14 residues long. The CDR3 sequence: CASSLVPGEVTQYF. The CDR3 region has the DNA TGCGCCAGCAGCTTGGTTCCAGGGGAGGTGACCCAGTACTTC.

This clonotype was seen ten or more times. This chain connects TRBV12-3 or TRBV12-4 to TRBJ1-2; the match to TRBD1 covers 9 bases. The CDR3 is 13 residues long. V lost 5 bases, J lost 8 bases, and 6 bases stayed unmatched. For the CDR3, the DNA is TGTGCCAGCAGTGACACAGGGGGCCGGGGCTACACCTTC. It codes for CASSDTGGRGYTF.